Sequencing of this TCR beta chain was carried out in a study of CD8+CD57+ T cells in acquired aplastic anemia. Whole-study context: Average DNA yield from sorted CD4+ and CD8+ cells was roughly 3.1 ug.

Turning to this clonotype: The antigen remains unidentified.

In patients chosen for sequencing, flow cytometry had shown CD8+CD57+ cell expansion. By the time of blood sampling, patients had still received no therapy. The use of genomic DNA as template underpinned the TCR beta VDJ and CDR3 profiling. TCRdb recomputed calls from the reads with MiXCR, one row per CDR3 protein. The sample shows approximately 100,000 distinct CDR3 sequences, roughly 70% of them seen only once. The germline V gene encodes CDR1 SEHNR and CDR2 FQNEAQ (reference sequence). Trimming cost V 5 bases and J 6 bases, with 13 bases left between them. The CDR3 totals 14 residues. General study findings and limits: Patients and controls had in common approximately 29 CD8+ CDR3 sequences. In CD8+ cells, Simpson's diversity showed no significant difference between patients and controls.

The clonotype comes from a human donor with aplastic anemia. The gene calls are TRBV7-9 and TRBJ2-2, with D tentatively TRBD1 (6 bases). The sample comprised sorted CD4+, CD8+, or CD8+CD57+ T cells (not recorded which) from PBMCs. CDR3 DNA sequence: TGTGCCAGCAGCCCGCAGGGGCAGGCCGGGGAGCTGTTTTTT. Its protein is CASSPQGQAGELFF.